Shown below are 11 T cell receptor beta chains from a single sample sequenced in a study of cytomegalovirus exposure and HLA in healthy donors. TCRdb's table, derived via immunoSEQ multiplex PCR, lists solely in-frame clones and lacks some. Counted here are about 95,000 clones, around 85% occurring once; the ten biggest clones make up 20%. The sequenced sample was PBMCs. Every receptor here comes from a man in his late teens or twenties in good health and CMV-seropositive.

J is TRBJ1-1 and V is TRBV6-5, with TRBD1 matching 7 bases. The CDR3 has 13 residues. The J segment lost 4 bases and the V segment lost 4 bases, leaving 3 bases of the junction unmatched. Germline V lookup: CDR1 MNHEY, CDR2 SVGAGI. CDR3 amino acids: CASSSGQSTEAFF. CDR3 DNA: TGTGCCAGCAGTTCGGGACAGTCCACTGAAGCTTTCTTT.

The sample holds a few counts of this clone. The gene calls are TRBV10-1 and TRBJ2-3; 7 positions agree with TRBD2. V dropped 2 bases and J dropped 1; count of bases not matched to a gene: 0. The CDR3 loop spans 14 amino acids. Germline-derived CDR1 and CDR2 are WNHNN and SYGVQD (reference sequence). In DNA, the CDR3 is TGCGCCAGCAGTGAGCGGGAGGGCACAGATACGCAGTATTTT. This codes for CASSEREGTDTQYF.

J is TRBJ2-3 and V is TRBV10-3; TRBD1 aligns across 8 bases. V trimming: 0 bases; J trimming: 1 base; junction bases outside the gene matches: 3. Looked up from germline, CDR1 is ENHRY and CDR2 is SYGVKD. This CDR3 is built from 16 residues. The chain's CDR3 is CAISESPGQGTDTQYF. CDR3 sequence (DNA): TGTGCCATCAGTGAGTCGCCGGGACAGGGCACAGATACGCAGTATTTT.

The gene calls are TRBV5-1 and TRBJ2-1, with D unresolved. The CDR3 extends over 15 amino acids. Per germline, CDR1 SGHRS and CDR2 YFSETQ. The germline V and J ends were trimmed by 0 bases and 10 bases, with 17 bases remaining between them. CDR3 in DNA: TGCGCCAGCAGCTTGGTGCCTAGTGTTCTTCAGGAGCAGTTCTTC. This translates into CASSLVPSVLQEQFF.

This rearrangement joins TRBV15 to TRBJ1-2, with a tentative D call TRBD1 (6 bases). The germline V and J ends were trimmed by 3 bases and 5 bases, with 10 bases remaining between them. CDR3 size: 13 residues. Germline CDR1 and CDR2: LNHNV and YYDKDF (reference sequence). The CDR3 loop reads CATSSGTHYGYTF. For the CDR3, the DNA is TGTGCCACCAGCAGCGGGACACATTATGGCTACACCTTC.

CDR3 in DNA: TGCGCCAGCAGTCAGTTGAAGACTAGCGGGAGTCCCCGCTCCTACGAGCAGTACGTC. Its protein is CASSQLKTSGSPRSYEQYV. This chain connects TRBV23-1 to TRBJ2-7; 12 nucleotides align to TRBD2. TRBV23-1 is designated an ORF whose function remains uncertain. The length of the CDR3 is 19 residues. After removal of 3 bases from V and 0 bases from J, the junction contained 12 bases not matched to a gene.

The J gene is TRBJ1-1, the V gene TRBV5-1, with TRBD1 matching 7 bases. The trim removed 0 bases at V and 5 bases at J, leaving 4 bases unmatched. CDR3 length: 14 amino acids. Germline V gene lookup returns CDR1 SGHRS and CDR2 YFSETQ. As DNA, the CDR3 is TGCGCCAGCAGCTTGGGACAGGGACGGACTGAAGCTTTCTTT. Translated: CASSLGQGRTEAFF.

This chain joins TRBV6-6 and TRBJ2-3, with 10 bases matching TRBD2. V shed 6 bases, J shed 3 bases, and the junction held 3 bases outside the gene matches. In germline, CDR1 is MNHNY, CDR2 SVGAGI (reference sequence). The CDR3 extends over 14 amino acids. The CDR3 reads CASRLAGETDTQYF. The CDR3 DNA sequence: TGTGCCAGCAGGCTAGCGGGAGAAACAGATACGCAGTATTTT.

J is TRBJ2-5 and V is TRBV27; 9 bases agree with TRBD1. Germline V gives CDR1 MNHEY, CDR2 SMNVEV (reference sequence). The CDR3 length is 15 residues. V lost 8 bases and J lost 5; bases outside the gene matches: 12. The CDR3 coding sequence is TGTGCCAGCTGTCCTTCGACAGGGGGAATTGAGACCCAGTACTTC. This sequence encodes CASCPSTGGIETQYF.

The chain joins TRBV9 to TRBJ2-3; the match to TRBD2 covers 8 bases. V gave up 0 bases and J gave up 0 bases; unmatched junction bases: 3. Germline V gives CDR1 SGDLS, CDR2 YYNGEE. The CDR3 has 16 amino acids. The CDR3 protein is CASSVGPSGSTDTQYF. In DNA form, the CDR3 reads TGTGCCAGCAGCGTAGGCCCTAGCGGGAGCACAGATACGCAGTATTTT.

The table lists this clone with a count of one. The V gene is TRBV28, the J gene TRBJ1-4; 7 bases are shared with TRBD1. Germline trimming cut 4 bases from V and 0 bases from J; bases unmatched to any gene: 2. Germline V gene data show CDR1 as MDHEN and CDR2 as SYDVKM. This CDR3 comprises 15 residues. This chain's CDR3 is CASSSGQATNEKLFF. CDR3 bases: TGTGCCAGCAGTTCCGGACAGGCAACTAATGAAAAACTGTTTTTT.